This T cell receptor beta chain was sequenced during a study of T cells in Graves' hyperthyroidism and ophthalmopathy. V lost 8 bases, J lost 4 bases, and 6 bases lay in between. CDR1 is LNHDA, CDR2 SQIVND, per germline (reference sequence). The CDR3 is 11 residues long. Study-level findings and limits: Blood also carried most thyroid clonotypes expanded above 0.001.

Ten or more counts support this clonotype. What it binds is unknown. Regions amplified from RNA transcripts were the TCR beta CDR3 regions. The HTBI primer set drove a first-round RT-PCR of the TCR CDR3. TCRdb re-analysed the multiplex PCR reads in MiXCR, keeping a single row per CDR3 protein. The sample yields under 500,000 distinct CDR3 sequences, about 14% seen once. Every diagnosis used clinical symptoms, serum thyroxine and TRAb, thyroid ultrasound and orbital computed tomography. It was 10 ml of fresh peripheral blood that supplied the PBMCs. Specimen: blood. The TCR comes from a man between 50 and 59 years old with Graves' ophthalmopathy. The chain couples TRBV19 to TRBJ2-1; no clear D. The CDR3, as DNA: TGTGCCAGTGACGGGTACAATGAGCAGTTCTTC. As protein: CASDGYNEQFF.